The TCR beta chain under discussion was sequenced for a study of blood T cell repertoires in COVID-19. The authors' processing: From reference gene primer amplification, estimates of nucleated cell counts were derived. Some clones are missing from TCRdb's copy, which holds only in-frame ones; the method was immunoSEQ multiplex PCR. The DNA was the basis for D and trimming; V, J and clone size are from that table. This table holds approximately 290,000 clones, roughly 84% found once. Germline V gives CDR1 SGHRS, CDR2 YFSETQ. The length of the CDR3 is 16 residues. The ends were cut back, 4 bases at V and 8 bases at J, with 22 bases in the middle.

This receptor was taken from a human donor with COVID-19, enrolled during active disease. The donor label of this sample is uncertain. J is TRBJ2-1 and V is TRBV5-1, with a tentative D call TRBD2 (6 bases). The specimen was peripheral blood. The CDR3 DNA reads TGCGCCAGCAGCCCCGAAGGGCTAGCGATTTTGGATGAGCAGTTCTTC. It codes for CASSPEGLAILDEQFF.